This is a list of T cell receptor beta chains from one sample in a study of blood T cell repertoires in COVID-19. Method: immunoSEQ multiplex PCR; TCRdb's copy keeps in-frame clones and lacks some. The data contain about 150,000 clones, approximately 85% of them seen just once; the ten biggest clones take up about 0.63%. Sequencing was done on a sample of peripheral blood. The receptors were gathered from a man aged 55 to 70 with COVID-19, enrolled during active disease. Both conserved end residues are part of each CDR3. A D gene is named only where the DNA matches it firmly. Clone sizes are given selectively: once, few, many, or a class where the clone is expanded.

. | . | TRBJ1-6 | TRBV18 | CASSSSSYNSPLHF | TGTGCCAGCTCATCGAGCTCCTATAATTCACCCCTCCACTTT
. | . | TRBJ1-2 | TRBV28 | CASSPGGPFLGGYTF | TGTGCCAGCAGTCCCGGGGGGCCCTTTCTTGGGGGCTACACCTTC
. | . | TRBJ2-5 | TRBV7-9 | CASSLNDYHQETQYF | TGTGCCAGCAGCCTAAACGACTACCACCAAGAGACCCAGTACTTC
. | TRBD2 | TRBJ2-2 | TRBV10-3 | CAIRAAGLTGELFF | TGTGCCATCAGAGCAGCGGGATTAACCGGGGAGCTGTTTTTT
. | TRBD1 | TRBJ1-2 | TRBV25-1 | CASSEYRDRADGYTF | TGTGCCAGCAGTGAATATAGGGACAGGGCAGATGGCTACACCTTC
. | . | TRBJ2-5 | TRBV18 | CASSPRSRQETQYF | TGTGCCAGCTCACCCCGGAGCCGCCAAGAGACCCAGTACTTC
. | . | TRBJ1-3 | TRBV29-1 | CSAELSSGNTIYF | TGCAGCGCCGAACTGAGCTCTGGAAACACCATATATTTT
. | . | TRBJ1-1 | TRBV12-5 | CASDQQGHGTEAFF | TGTGCTAGTGACCAACAGGGACATGGCACTGAAGCTTTCTTT
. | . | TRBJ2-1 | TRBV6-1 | CASSEAGRLVADRQFF | TGTGCCAGCAGTGAAGCGGGTAGACTAGTTGCAGATAGACAGTTCTTC
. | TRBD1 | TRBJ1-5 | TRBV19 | CASRGTGSNQPQHF | TGTGCCAGTAGGGGGACAGGGAGCAATCAGCCCCAGCATTTT
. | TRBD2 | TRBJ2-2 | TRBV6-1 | CASSGGGRVVVTGELFF | TGTGCCAGCAGTGGTGGAGGGAGGGTCGTAGTGACCGGGGAGCTGTTTTTT
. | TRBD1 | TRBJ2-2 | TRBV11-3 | CASSLARDRVASTGELFF | TGTGCCAGCAGCTTAGCGCGGGACAGGGTAGCGAGTACCGGGGAGCTGTTTTTT
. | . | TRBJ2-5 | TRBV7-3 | CASSLMAGRGVETQYF | TGTGCCAGCAGCTTAATGGCGGGTCGGGGAGTGGAGACCCAGTACTTC
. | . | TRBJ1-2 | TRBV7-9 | CASSLGGVYGYTF | TGTGCCAGCAGCTTAGGGGGGGTCTATGGCTACACCTTC
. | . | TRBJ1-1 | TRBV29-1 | CSVVGGRTEAFF | TGCAGCGTTGTTGGGGGCCGTACTGAAGCTTTCTTT
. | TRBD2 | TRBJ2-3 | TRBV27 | CASREGLAGQGDTQYF | TGTGCCAGCAGGGAGGGCCTAGCGGGGCAGGGAGATACGCAGTATTTT
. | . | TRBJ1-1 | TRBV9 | CASSDGVNTEAFF | TGTGCCAGCAGCGACGGGGTAAACACTGAAGCTTTCTTT
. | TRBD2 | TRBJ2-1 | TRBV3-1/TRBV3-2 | CASSQRLAGANEQFF | TGTGCCAGCAGCCAAAGACTAGCGGGAGCAAATGAGCAGTTCTTC
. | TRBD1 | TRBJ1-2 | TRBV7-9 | CASSRQGSNYGYTF | TGTGCCAGCAGTCGACAGGGATCAAACTATGGCTACACCTTC
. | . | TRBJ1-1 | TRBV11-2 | CASSFGLRNTEAFF | TGTGCCAGCAGCTTCGGACTTCGGAACACTGAAGCTTTCTTT
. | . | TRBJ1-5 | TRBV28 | CASSPFGGQGQPQHF | TGTGCCAGCAGCCCCTTCGGGGGGCAGGGTCAGCCCCAGCATTTT
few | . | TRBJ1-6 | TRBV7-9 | CASSSTIGSPLHF | TGTGCCAGCAGCTCGACAATCGGTTCACCCCTCCACTTT
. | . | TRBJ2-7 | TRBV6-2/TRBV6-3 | CASSSPAGEQYF | TGTGCCAGCAGTTCCCCCGCGGGCGAGCAGTACTTC
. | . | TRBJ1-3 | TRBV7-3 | CASSLMGGSTGNTIYF | TGTGCCAGCAGCTTAATGGGGGGAAGTACTGGAAACACCATATATTTT
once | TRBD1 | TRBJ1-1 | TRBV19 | CASSTGTGGWGTEAFF | TGTGCCAGTAGTACGGGGACAGGGGGCTGGGGCACTGAAGCTTTCTTT
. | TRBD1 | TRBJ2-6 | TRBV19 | CASSGGTGGSGANVLTF | TGTGCCAGTAGTGGAGGGACAGGGGGCTCTGGGGCCAACGTCCTGACTTTC
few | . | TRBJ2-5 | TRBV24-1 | CATSPCWTQYF | TGTGCCACCAGCCCGTGTTGGACCCAGTACTTC
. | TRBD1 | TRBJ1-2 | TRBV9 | CASSQDRVRGYTF | TGTGCCAGCAGCCAAGACAGGGTGCGGGGCTACACCTTC
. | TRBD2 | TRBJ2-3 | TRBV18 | CASSPRLAGVGTQYF | TGTGCCAGCTCACCACGTCTAGCGGGAGTAGGTACGCAGTATTTT
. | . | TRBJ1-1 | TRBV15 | CATQAGMNTEAFF | TGTGCCACCCAGGCGGGGATGAACACTGAAGCTTTCTTT
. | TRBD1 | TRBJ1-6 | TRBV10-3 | CAISGDRGNSPLHF | TGTGCCATCAGTGGTGACAGGGGTAATTCACCCCTCCACTTT
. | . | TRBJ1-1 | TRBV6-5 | CASSYSERTVNTEAFF | TGTGCCAGCAGTTACTCAGAGCGGACGGTGAACACTGAAGCTTTCTTT
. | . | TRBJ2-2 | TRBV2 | CASSFLSETGELFF | TGTGCCAGCAGTTTTCTAAGTGAGACCGGGGAGCTGTTTTTT
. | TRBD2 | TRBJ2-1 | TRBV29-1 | CSVGAGGPYNEQFF | TGCAGCGTGGGGGCGGGGGGGCCCTACAATGAGCAGTTCTTC
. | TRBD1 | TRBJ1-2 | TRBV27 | CASSATGGSGYTF | TGTGCCAGCAGTGCTACAGGGGGCAGTGGCTACACCTTC
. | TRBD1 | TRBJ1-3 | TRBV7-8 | CASSRDRGSGNTIYF | TGTGCCAGCAGCCGAGACAGGGGCTCTGGAAACACCATATATTTT
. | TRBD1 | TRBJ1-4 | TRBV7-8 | CASSRDRVLNEKLFF | TGTGCCAGCAGTAGAGACAGGGTGCTTAATGAAAAACTGTTTTTT
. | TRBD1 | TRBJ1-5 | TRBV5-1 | CASSLEGDSVQPQHF | TGCGCCAGCAGCTTGGAGGGGGACAGTGTTCAGCCCCAGCATTTT